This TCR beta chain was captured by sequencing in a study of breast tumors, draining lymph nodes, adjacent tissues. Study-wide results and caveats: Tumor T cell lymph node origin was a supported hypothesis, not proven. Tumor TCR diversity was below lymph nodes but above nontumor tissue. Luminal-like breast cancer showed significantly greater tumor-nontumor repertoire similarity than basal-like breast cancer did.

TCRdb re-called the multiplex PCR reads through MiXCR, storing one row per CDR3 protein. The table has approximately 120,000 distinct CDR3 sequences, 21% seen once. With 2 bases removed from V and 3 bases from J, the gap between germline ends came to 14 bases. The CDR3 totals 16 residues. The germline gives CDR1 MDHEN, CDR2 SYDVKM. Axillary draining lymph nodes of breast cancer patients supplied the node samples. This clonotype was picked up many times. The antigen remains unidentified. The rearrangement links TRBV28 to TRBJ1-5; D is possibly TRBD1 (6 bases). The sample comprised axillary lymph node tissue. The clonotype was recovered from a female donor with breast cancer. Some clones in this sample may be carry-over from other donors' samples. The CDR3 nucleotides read TGTGCCAGCAGTTTAACTGTCCTGGGGGCCAATCAGCCCCAGCATTTT. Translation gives CASSLTVLGANQPQHF.